A selection of T cell receptor beta chains follows, all from one sample in a study of cytomegalovirus exposure and HLA in healthy donors. The protocol was immunoSEQ multiplex PCR, while the TCRdb copy is restricted to in-frame clones and leaves out a portion. The table has 150,000 to 200,000 clones, around 62% seen once; the top ten hold roughly 2.9%. The sample taken for sequencing was PBMCs. All receptors derive from a man aged 40-49 years in good health and CMV-seronegative. The CDR3 runs from the conserved cysteine through the conserved F or W. Each record gives: CDR3 protein, V gene.

CDR3: CASSSDRASSYEQYF; V: TRBV5-1
CDR3: CASSSSRAISYEQYF; V: TRBV7-2
CDR3: CASSDRDRGLETQYF; V: TRBV11-2
CDR3: CASSLQGSYGYTF; V: TRBV7-3
CDR3: CASSVQDRVHEQYF; V: TRBV9
CDR3: CASSGTRDRQETQYF; V: TRBV6-1
CDR3: CASRAFGSGTYNEQFF; V: TRBV7-8
CDR3: CASRKTGGNQETQYF; V: TRBV7-9
CDR3: CASSLGRYNEQFF; V: TRBV7-2
CDR3: CASSYPHWYLDIQYF; V: TRBV6-5
CDR3: CASSYGGRNQPQHF; V: TRBV28
CDR3: CASSPGANTEAFF; V: TRBV18
CDR3: CAWRGRSYEQFF; V: TRBV30
CDR3: CANTYRQASFEQYF; V: TRBV6-4
CDR3: CASSNAGVKNEQYF; V: TRBV19
CDR3: CASSLDLVNQPQHF; V: TRBV7-8
CDR3: CASSVIKPYGYTF; V: TRBV2
CDR3: CASSQEAWTGSYEQYF; V: TRBV14
CDR3: CASSEQGLALLETQYF; V: TRBV2
CDR3: CASSRGLGNQPQHF; V: TRBV19
CDR3: CASTPSGGLRRELFF; V: TRBV4-1
CDR3: CASSIEAGYNSPLHF; V: TRBV19
CDR3: CAISPDRVEPQHF; V: TRBV10-3
CDR3: CASSSVTGRETQYF; V: TRBV5-6
CDR3: CASSLWSRRDPDTQYF; V: TRBV7-9
CDR3: CAISEWGEKLFF; V: TRBV10-3
CDR3: CASSLTSGNTDTQYF; V: TRBV11-2
CDR3: CASSPQTGGNTEAFF; V: TRBV18
CDR3: CASTYRSGRGTGELFF; V: TRBV19
CDR3: CASSRQGDSPLHF; V: TRBV7-2
CDR3: CASSSAGTENTEAFF; V: TRBV7-2
CDR3: CASSSGTMYQPQHF; V: TRBV6-5
CDR3: CASSLVYRTGINSPLHF; V: TRBV7-6
CDR3: CASSAGGINNEQFF; V: TRBV2
CDR3: CASSSNPVDSTDTQYF; V: TRBV6-5
CDR3: CASSPPSGSYNEQLF; V: TRBV18
CDR3: CASGPGQGGTDTQYF; V: TRBV12-5
CDR3: CATSRDLLAGLTDTQYF; V: TRBV15
CDR3: CASAQRVSTDTQYF; V: TRBV5-1
CDR3: CASGQGEAFF; V: TRBV6-6
CDR3: CASSLDGTGGEKLFF; V: TRBV7-9
CDR3: CASSFRANSYEQYF; V: TRBV6-5
CDR3: CASSLDLGTSGGLETQYF; V: TRBV11-3